The 2 T cell receptor beta chains listed next were all sequenced from one sample in a study of cytomegalovirus exposure and HLA in healthy donors. Primers included in the PCR were 60 Vbeta and 13 Jbeta primers. Generated by immunoSEQ multiplex PCR, the TCRdb table keeps only in-frame clones and is missing some. The data show about 150,000 clones, with more than 75% seen just once and around 13% held by the top ten. The sample comprised PBMCs. Receptors originate from a man aged 25 to 45 in good health and CMV-seropositive.

The sample holds a few counts of this clone. V usage is TRBV5-6 and J usage is TRBJ2-6; a possible D gene is TRBD2 (7 bases). The CDR3 is 17 residues long. The ends were cut back, 0 bases at V and 4 bases at J, with 14 bases in the middle. CDR1 SGHDT and CDR2 YYEEEE come from the germline V gene. The CDR3 region has the DNA TGTGCCAGCAGCTTGGCCGTAGGGGGGGTCGGGGCCAACGTCCTGACTTTC. Protein: CASSLAVGGVGANVLTF.

For the CDR3, the DNA is TGTGCCAGAGAGAGCCGATGGGGGCGGTGGGACACCGGGGAGCTGTTTTTT. It specifies CARESRWGRWDTGELFF. The chain uses TRBV5-6 and TRBJ2-2; the D gene is possibly TRBD1 (6 bases). The CDR3 covers 17 residues. Germline lookup yields CDR1 SGHDT and CDR2 YYEEEE. V was trimmed by 8 bases and J by 3 bases, leaving 23 bases between them.